A selection of T cell receptor beta chains follows, all from one sample in a study of T-cell reconstitution after alpha-beta-depleted transplantation in children. TCRdb reprocessed the PCR reads with MiXCR, giving one entry per CDR3 protein. The profile shows roughly 400,000 distinct CDR3 sequences, 43% of them singletons. This specimen consisted of PBMCs, obtained before TCRalphabeta/CD19-depleted stem cell transplant. The receptor set was obtained from a girl aged 2-10 years with aplastic anemia, due to receive a stem cell transplant. The CDR3 runs from the conserved cysteine through the conserved F or W.

J gene: TRBJ2-3; V gene: TRBV25-1; CDR3 protein: CAAGSVTDTQYF
J gene: TRBJ2-7; V gene: TRBV29-1; CDR3 protein: CSVGRGETYEQYF
J gene: TRBJ2-5; V gene: TRBV7-3; CDR3 protein: CASSPGGLFAGETQYF
J gene: TRBJ2-3; V gene: TRBV11-2; CDR3 protein: CASSLGLLDTQYF
J gene: TRBJ2-1; V gene: TRBV6-5; CDR3 protein: CASSYSPYSYNEQFF
J gene: TRBJ1-4; V gene: TRBV5-1; CDR3 protein: CASSLSQGSEKLFF
J gene: TRBJ2-1; V gene: TRBV4-1; CDR3 protein: CASSQDIRAGALDEQFF
J gene: TRBJ2-2; V gene: TRBV14; CDR3 protein: CASSQDDWVISNTGELFF
J gene: TRBJ2-7; V gene: TRBV29-1; CDR3 protein: CSVAGLAGALYEQYF
J gene: TRBJ1-5; V gene: TRBV15; CDR3 protein: CATSSNRGGRQPQHF
J gene: TRBJ2-7; V gene: TRBV6-1; CDR3 protein: CASLGPYSYEQYF
J gene: TRBJ2-7; V gene: TRBV20-1; CDR3 protein: CSARDPDRGRLAEQYF
J gene: TRBJ2-3; V gene: TRBV7-2; CDR3 protein: CASSLAPQRSSGNTQYF
J gene: TRBJ1-4; V gene: TRBV18; CDR3 protein: CASSGRSNEKLFF
J gene: TRBJ2-7; V gene: TRBV7-9; CDR3 protein: CASSFNRGLAGEQYF
J gene: TRBJ2-5; V gene: TRBV24-1; CDR3 protein: CATSASREGQETQYF
J gene: TRBJ2-3; V gene: TRBV5-1; CDR3 protein: CASSGLAGGKVDTQYF
J gene: TRBJ2-1; V gene: TRBV20-1; CDR3 protein: CSASPHNEQFF
J gene: TRBJ2-6; V gene: TRBV12-3/TRBV12-4; CDR3 protein: CASSPDRGSFGANVLTF
J gene: TRBJ2-7; V gene: TRBV20-1; CDR3 protein: CSATPEAGVHEQYF
J gene: TRBJ2-3; V gene: TRBV28; CDR3 protein: CASSSSGMYTDTQYF
J gene: TRBJ2-1; V gene: TRBV13; CDR3 protein: CASSSGYHNNEQFF
J gene: TRBJ1-1; V gene: TRBV5-1; CDR3 protein: CASSGVLAARDLITEAFF
J gene: TRBJ2-3; V gene: TRBV11-1; CDR3 protein: CASSYHRVITDTQYF
J gene: TRBJ2-1; V gene: TRBV5-5; CDR3 protein: CASSLTHPEQFF
J gene: TRBJ2-5; V gene: TRBV20-1; CDR3 protein: CSARAWEGPETQYF
J gene: TRBJ2-3; V gene: TRBV7-2; CDR3 protein: CASSPTGVHTDTQYF
J gene: TRBJ1-5; V gene: TRBV20-1; CDR3 protein: CSARDPLDSRNQPQHF
J gene: TRBJ1-2; V gene: TRBV18; CDR3 protein: CASSPEQVNTYGYTF
J gene: TRBJ2-3; V gene: TRBV20-1; CDR3 protein: CSASGSTDTQYF
J gene: TRBJ2-5; V gene: TRBV6-5; CDR3 protein: CASSSSAGRYQETQYF
J gene: TRBJ2-5; V gene: TRBV29-1; CDR3 protein: CSVDRGYQETQYF
J gene: TRBJ1-6; V gene: TRBV6-1; CDR3 protein: CASLTGGARRYNSPLHF
J gene: TRBJ2-1; V gene: TRBV7-2; CDR3 protein: CASSLEAPKQFF
J gene: TRBJ1-2; V gene: TRBV6-1; CDR3 protein: CAGSFGGNGYTF
J gene: TRBJ1-3; V gene: TRBV3-1; CDR3 protein: CASSQVGVGSGNTIYF
J gene: TRBJ2-3; V gene: TRBV20-1; CDR3 protein: CSARSLAGVSDTQYF
J gene: TRBJ2-7; V gene: TRBV6-5; CDR3 protein: CASSYTTRGPRGEKQYF
J gene: TRBJ2-7; V gene: TRBV5-4; CDR3 protein: CASSFGVRYGTGAAYEQYF
J gene: TRBJ1-2; V gene: TRBV10-3; CDR3 protein: CAISTTGSYTF
J gene: TRBJ2-5; V gene: TRBV7-2; CDR3 protein: CASSLQLAPEETQYF
J gene: TRBJ2-2; V gene: TRBV5-1; CDR3 protein: CASSFRAVSGTSSWTGELFF
J gene: TRBJ2-7; V gene: TRBV6-5; CDR3 protein: CASRRGQGTSEQYF
J gene: TRBJ1-2; V gene: TRBV9; CDR3 protein: CASSTRDREAGGYTF
J gene: TRBJ2-1; V gene: TRBV30; CDR3 protein: CAWIPPGLAGGPNEQFF
J gene: TRBJ2-7; V gene: TRBV6-1; CDR3 protein: CASTRDLTYEQYF
J gene: TRBJ1-4; V gene: TRBV5-1; CDR3 protein: CASSSGTVATNEKLFF
J gene: TRBJ2-5; V gene: TRBV5-1; CDR3 protein: CASSPTGSGETQYF
J gene: TRBJ1-2; V gene: TRBV10-2; CDR3 protein: CASTPGGYGYTF
J gene: TRBJ2-7; V gene: TRBV5-1; CDR3 protein: CASRPLAGQLYEQYF